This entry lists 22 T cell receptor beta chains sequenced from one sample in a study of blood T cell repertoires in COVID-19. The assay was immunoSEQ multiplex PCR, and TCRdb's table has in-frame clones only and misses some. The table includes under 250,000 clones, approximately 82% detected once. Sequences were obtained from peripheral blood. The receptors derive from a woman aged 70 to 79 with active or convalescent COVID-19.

The CDR3 here is CASRGPGQENYGYTF. The DNA of the CDR3 is TGCGCCAGCAGAGGACCGGGACAGGAGAACTATGGCTACACCTTC. The chain has TRBV5-1 and TRBJ1-2; TRBD1 agrees at 8 bases. The CDR3 spans 15 residues. J gave up 2 bases and V 5 bases, and 8 bases lay outside the gene matches. CDR1 is SGHRS, CDR2 YFSETQ, per germline.

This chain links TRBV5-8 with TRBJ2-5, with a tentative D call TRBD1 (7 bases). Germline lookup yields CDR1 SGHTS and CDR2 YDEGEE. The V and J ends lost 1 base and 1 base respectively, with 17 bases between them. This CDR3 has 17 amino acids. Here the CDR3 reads CASSLWGVQGTQETQYF. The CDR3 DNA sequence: TGTGCCAGCAGCTTGTGGGGGGTACAGGGGACCCAAGAGACCCAGTACTTC. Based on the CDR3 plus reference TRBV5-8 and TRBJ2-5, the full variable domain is EAGVTQSPTHLIKTRGQQATLRCSPISGHTSVYWYQQALGLGLQFLLWYDEGEERNRGNFPPRFSGRQFPNYSSELNVNALELEDSALYLCASSLWGVQGTQETQYFGPGTRLLVL.

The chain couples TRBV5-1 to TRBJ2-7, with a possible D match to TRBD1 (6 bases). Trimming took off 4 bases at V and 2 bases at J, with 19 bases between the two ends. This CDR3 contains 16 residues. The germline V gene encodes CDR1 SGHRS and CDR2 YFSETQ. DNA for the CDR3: TGCGCCAGCAGCGCGCACAGGGAAGAAGGGACCTACGAGCAGTACTTC. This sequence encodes CASSAHREEGTYEQYF.

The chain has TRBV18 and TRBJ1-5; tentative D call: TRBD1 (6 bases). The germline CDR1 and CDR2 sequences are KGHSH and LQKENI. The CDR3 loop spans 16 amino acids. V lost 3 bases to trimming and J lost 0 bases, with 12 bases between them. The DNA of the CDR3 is TGTGCCAGCTCACCGGGGGCCGGGGATAGCAATCAGCCCCAGCATTTT. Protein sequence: CASSPGAGDSNQPQHF.

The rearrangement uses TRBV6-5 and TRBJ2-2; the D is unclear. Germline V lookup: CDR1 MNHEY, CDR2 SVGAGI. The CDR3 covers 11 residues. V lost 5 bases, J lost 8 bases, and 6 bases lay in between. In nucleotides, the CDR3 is TGTGCCAGCAGTAGACTTGGGGAGCTGTTTTTT. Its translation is CASSRLGELFF.

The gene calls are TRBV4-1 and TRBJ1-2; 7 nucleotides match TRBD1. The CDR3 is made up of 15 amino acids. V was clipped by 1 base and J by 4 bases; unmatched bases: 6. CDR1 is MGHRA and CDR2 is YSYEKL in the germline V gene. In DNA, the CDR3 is TGCGCCAGCAGCCAAGCGGGGACAGTGCGCTATGGCTACACCTTC. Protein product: CASSQAGTVRYGYTF.

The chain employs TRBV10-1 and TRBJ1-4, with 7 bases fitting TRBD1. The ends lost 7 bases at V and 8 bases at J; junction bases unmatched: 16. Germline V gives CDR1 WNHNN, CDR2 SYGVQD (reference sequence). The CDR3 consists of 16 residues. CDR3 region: CASIFRGTFSGEKLFF. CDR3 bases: TGCGCCAGCATCTTCAGGGGGACGTTTTCCGGAGAAAAACTGTTTTTT.

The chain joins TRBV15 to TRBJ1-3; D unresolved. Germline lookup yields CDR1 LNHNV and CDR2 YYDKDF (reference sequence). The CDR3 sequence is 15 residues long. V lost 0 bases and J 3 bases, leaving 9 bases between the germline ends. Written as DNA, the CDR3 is TGTGCCACCAGCAGAGATCTGGGCCTTGGAAACACCATATATTTT. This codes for CATSRDLGLGNTIYF.

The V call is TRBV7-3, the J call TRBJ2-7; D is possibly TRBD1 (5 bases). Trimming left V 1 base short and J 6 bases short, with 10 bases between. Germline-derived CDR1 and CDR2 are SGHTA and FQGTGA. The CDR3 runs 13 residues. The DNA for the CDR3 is TGTGCCAGCAGCTTAAGCGCAGGGTCCGAGCAGTACTTC. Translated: CASSLSAGSEQYF. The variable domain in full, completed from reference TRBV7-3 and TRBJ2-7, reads GAGVSQTPSNKVTEKGKYVELRCDPISGHTALYWYRQSLGQGPEFLIYFQGTGAADDSGLPNDRFFAVRPEGSVSTLKIQRTERGDSAVYLCASSLSAGSEQYFGPGTRLTVT.

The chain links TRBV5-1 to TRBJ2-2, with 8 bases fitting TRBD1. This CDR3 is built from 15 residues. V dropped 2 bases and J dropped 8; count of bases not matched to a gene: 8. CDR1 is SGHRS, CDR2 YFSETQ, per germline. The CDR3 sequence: CASSFRQGASGELFF. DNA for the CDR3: TGCGCCAGCAGCTTCCGGCAGGGGGCATCTGGGGAGCTGTTTTTT.

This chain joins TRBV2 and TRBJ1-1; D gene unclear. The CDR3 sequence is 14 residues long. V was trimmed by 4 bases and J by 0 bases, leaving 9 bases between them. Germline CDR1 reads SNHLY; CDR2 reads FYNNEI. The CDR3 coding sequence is TGTGCCAGCAGTGGGTCAGTTATGAACACTGAAGCTTTCTTT. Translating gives CASSGSVMNTEAFF.

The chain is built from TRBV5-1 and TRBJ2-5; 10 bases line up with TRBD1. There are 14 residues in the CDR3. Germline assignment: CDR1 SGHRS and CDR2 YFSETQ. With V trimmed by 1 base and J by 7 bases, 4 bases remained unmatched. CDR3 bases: TGCGCCAGCAGCTTGAAGGGGACAGGGGTGACCCAGTACTTC. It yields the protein CASSLKGTGVTQYF.

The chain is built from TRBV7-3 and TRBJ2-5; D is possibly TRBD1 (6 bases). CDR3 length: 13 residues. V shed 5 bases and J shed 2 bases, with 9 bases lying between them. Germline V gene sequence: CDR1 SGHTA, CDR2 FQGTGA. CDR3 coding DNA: TGTGCCAGCAGCAGGGGGTCTCAAGAGACCCAGTACTTC. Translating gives CASSRGSQETQYF.

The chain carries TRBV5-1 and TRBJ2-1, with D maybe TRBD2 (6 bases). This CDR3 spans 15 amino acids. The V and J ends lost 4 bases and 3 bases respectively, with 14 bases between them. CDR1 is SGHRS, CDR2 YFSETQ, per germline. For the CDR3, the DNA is TGCGCCAGCAGCCTGCTATCCGGGGGCTACAATGAGCAGTTCTTC. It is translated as CASSLLSGGYNEQFF.

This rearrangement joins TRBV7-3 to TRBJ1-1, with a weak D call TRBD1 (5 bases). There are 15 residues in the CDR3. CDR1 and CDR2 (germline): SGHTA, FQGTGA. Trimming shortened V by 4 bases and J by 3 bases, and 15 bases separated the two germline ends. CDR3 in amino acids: CASSSNAGGDTEAFF. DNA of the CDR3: TGTGCCAGCAGCTCAAACGCCGGGGGTGACACTGAAGCTTTCTTT.

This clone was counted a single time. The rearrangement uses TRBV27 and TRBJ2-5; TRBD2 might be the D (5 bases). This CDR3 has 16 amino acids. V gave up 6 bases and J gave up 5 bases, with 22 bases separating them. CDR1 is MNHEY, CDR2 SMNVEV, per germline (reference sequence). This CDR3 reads CASSRTPSGVGETQYF. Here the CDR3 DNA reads TGTGCCAGCAGCCGAACCCCTTCCGGGGTAGGGGAGACCCAGTACTTC.

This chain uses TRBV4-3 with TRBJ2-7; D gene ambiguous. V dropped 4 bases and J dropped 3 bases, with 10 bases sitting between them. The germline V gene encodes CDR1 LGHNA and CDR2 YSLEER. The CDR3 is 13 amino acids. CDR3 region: CASSPGMGYEQYF. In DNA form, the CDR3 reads TGCGCCAGCAGCCCAGGAATGGGCTACGAGCAGTACTTC.

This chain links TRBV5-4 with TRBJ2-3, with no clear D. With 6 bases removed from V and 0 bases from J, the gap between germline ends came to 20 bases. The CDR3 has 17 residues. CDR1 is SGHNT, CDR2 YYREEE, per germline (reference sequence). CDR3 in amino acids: CASNPAPSVPSTDTQYF. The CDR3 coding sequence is TGTGCCAGCAACCCCGCCCCCAGCGTTCCTAGCACAGATACGCAGTATTTT.

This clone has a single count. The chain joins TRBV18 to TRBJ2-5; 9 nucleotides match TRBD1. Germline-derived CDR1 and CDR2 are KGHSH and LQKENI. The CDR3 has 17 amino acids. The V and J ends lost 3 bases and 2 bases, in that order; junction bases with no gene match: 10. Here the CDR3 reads CASSPSSGTGSQETQYF. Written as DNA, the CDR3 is TGTGCCAGCTCACCCTCCTCCGGGACAGGGTCTCAAGAGACCCAGTACTTC. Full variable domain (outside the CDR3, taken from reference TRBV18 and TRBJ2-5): NAGVMQNPRHLVRRRGQEARLRCSPMKGHSHVYWYRQLPEEGLKFMVYLQKENIIDESGMPKERFSAEFPKEGPSILRIQQVVRGDSAAYFCASSPSSGTGSQETQYFGPGTRLLVL.

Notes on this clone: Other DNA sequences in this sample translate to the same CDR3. The CDR3 DNA reads as TGTGCCAGCAGCCAGGGACTAGCGGGAGACAATGAGCAGTTCTTC. This translates into CASSQGLAGDNEQFF. The rearrangement joins TRBV3-1 (or the pseudogene TRBV3-2) to TRBJ2-1, with 14 bases that match TRBD2. Looked up from germline, CDR1 is LGHDT and CDR2 is YNNKEL (reference sequence). This CDR3 region has 15 residues. Germline trimming cut 3 bases from V and 5 bases from J; bases unmatched to any gene: 0.

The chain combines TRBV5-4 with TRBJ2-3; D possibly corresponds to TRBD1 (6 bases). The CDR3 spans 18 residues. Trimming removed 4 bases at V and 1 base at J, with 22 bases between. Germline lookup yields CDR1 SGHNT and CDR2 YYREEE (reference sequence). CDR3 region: CASSLGATQGIGTDTQYF. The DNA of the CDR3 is TGTGCCAGCAGCCTGGGGGCTACACAGGGTATCGGCACAGATACGCAGTATTTT.

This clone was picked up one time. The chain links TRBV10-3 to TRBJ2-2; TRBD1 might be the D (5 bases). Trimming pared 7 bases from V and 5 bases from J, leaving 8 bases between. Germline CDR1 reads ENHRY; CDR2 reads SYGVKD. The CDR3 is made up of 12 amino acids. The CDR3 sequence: CAITGLTGELFF. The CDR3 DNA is TGTGCCATCACAGGGCTTACCGGGGAGCTGTTTTTT.